In this sample, the clone carrying this T cell receptor beta chain turned up a few times. As yet, its antigen is unknown. PCR was performed using 60 Vbeta and 13 Jbeta primers. Sequenced by immunoSEQ multiplex PCR; TCRdb stores in-frame clones only, minus some. This table holds approximately 150,000 clones, 60% to 80% found once. This entry comes from a study of cytomegalovirus exposure and HLA in healthy donors. Notes on the study in general: In vitro experiments confirmed that three CMV-associated chains were specific for CMV antigens. A later analysis, which compared TCR beta chains of equal frequency, found the HLA-associated ones more clonally expanded.

CDR3 size: 15 residues. The trim removed 4 bases at V and 0 bases at J, leaving 4 bases unmatched. Germline CDR1 MNHEY, CDR2 SVGAGI. The chain recombines TRBV6-5 with TRBJ1-1; 8 nucleotides match TRBD1. The sample taken for sequencing was PBMCs. This TCR was sampled from a woman in her twenties or thirties in good health and CMV-seronegative. The CDR3 region is CASSSGTGLNTEAFF. CDR3 sequence (DNA): TGTGCCAGCAGTTCCGGGACAGGTTTGAACACTGAAGCTTTCTTT.